This T cell receptor beta chain was obtained from a study of human T cells and chemical hapten exposure (dated by TCRdb to the early 2020s). With regard to the full study: For sensitization, 2% DPC in acetone was applied to a 2 cm by 2 cm area of upper inner arm skin. Patients additionally received weekly therapeutic DPC doses to the scalp throughout the approximately 25-week study period. Patch testing was performed on the upper back with Finn chambers containing 0.01% DPC, and the patch tests were scored after 6 days according to International Contact Dermatitis Research Group standards. The patient cohort, mostly female, included alopecia areata with under or over 50% scalp involvement, alopecia totalis and alopecia universalis. Libraries were combined into a pool for sequencing, and differences in TCR yield between samples came mainly from small differences in library volumes within the pool. Peripheral blood TCR repertoire changes were tracked in vivo in alopecia patients during primary and secondary sensitization to the hapten diphenylcyclopropenone (DPC). Blood samples were taken from patients before sensitization (week 0) and at 2, 6 and about 24 weeks after DPC sensitization. Blood for TCR sequencing was provided by twenty-nine alopecia patients at one to four time points (pre-sensitization, 2, 6 and 24 weeks).

The paper's findings and limits, for the study overall: The number of PT1 expanded TCRs positively correlated with patch test score, significant at thresholds 8, 16 and 32 but not 4. Because all patients had alopecia, a presumed autoimmune disease, the immune response of the patients might differ from that of healthy individuals. DPC sensitization did not change how many TCRs were above 1 in 1000 frequency, and no evidence was found of alterations in global repertoire structure. Significantly more large CDR3 similarity clusters were formed by expanded TCRs than by pre-sensitization or healthy control sets, consistent with antigen-driven responses. Repeated subsampling changed both the strength of the expansion versus patch-test correlation and the threshold at which that correlation became significant.

A word on this clonotype: Its antigen is still unknown. A junction boundary mismatches the germline segment, possibly from a read error.

What the time point label conveys for this sample: pre-sensitization, week 0. The treatment or condition tag for this specimen amounts to: therapeutic diphenylcyclopropenone sensitization with weekly scalp DPC. At every patch-test visit, the blood draw took place before the patch test was put on. Patients were considered eligible if aged 18 to 70, diagnosed with alopecia and deemed suitable for DPC therapy, and patients were excluded if pregnant. Total RNA was isolated from unfractionated whole blood collected in Tempus Blood RNA tubes. Libraries were constructed by RACE. Instrument used: NextSeq 500. Library preparation attached unique molecular identifiers to individual cDNA molecules for quantitative, reproducible TCR counting. Each blood RNA sample was used to sequence both TCR alpha and TCR beta chains. As for the authors' bioinformatics: A median of approximately 96,000 TCRs per sample was observed, with a range of about 23,224 to 690,600. The Decombinator software suite was used to annotate V, J and CDR3 in the TCR reads. Every sample was subsampled to the same number of TCRs (28,000) for the PS versus PT1 abundance plots. TCRs were defined as expanded if absent before sensitization and observed at least eight times at the 2-week time point. TCRdb itself trimmed the public reads at Q25 with fastp, ran MiXCR and retained productive beta chains. Merged by CDR3 protein, the rows form single entries marked with the most common genes and DNA. The V and J calls follow TCRdb's processing rather than the paper's. For this sample the table gives about 120,000 distinct CDR3 sequences, of which around an eighth were detected only once. 2.5% to 3.5% of the sample goes to the ten largest clones.

The sequence came from a woman under 30 with alopecia areata. Some clones in this sample may be carry-over from other donors' samples. Sequenced here: whole blood, sampled in connection with sensitization to the hapten diphenylcyclopropenone (DPC).

The DNA is as follows: TGCAGCGCTGAAACGGATAGCAATCAGCCCCAGCATTTT. Its amino acids are CSAETDSNQPQHF. The chain employs TRBV29-1 and TRBJ1-5, with no confidently assigned D gene. The germline V gene sets CDR1 to SQVTM and CDR2 to ANQGSEA. Reading from cysteine to phenylalanine, the CDR3 counts 13 amino acids. CDR3 DNA only is kept here, 39 bases in frame from base 1.